Listed below are T cell receptor beta chains from one sample, sequenced in a study of cytomegalovirus exposure and HLA in healthy donors. Generated by immunoSEQ multiplex PCR, the TCRdb table keeps only in-frame clones and is missing some. The sample has around 72,000 clones, around 76% seen once; the top ten hold around 6.3%. Sequencing input: PBMCs. Every receptor here comes from a middle-aged man in good health and CMV-seronegative. CDR3s include the opening cysteine and the closing phenylalanine or tryptophan. The D gene is left open where the match is weak. Some rows have no size entry. The others give once, few or many, or a class for an expanded clone.

CDR3nt,CDR3aa,d_gene,v_gene,j_gene,abundance
TGTGCCAGCAGCTCTAGCGGGGGGGCCTACAATGAGCAGTTCTTC,CASSSSGGAYNEQFF,TRBD2,TRBV7-8,TRBJ2-1,once
TGTGCCAGCAGTGAAGGGACAGCTAGCACAGATACGCAGTATTTT,CASSEGTASTDTQYF,.,TRBV6-1,TRBJ2-3,.
TGTGCCAGCAGGAGACAGGGGTTGTCCTACGAGCAGTACTTC,CASRRQGLSYEQYF,TRBD1,TRBV2,TRBJ2-7,.
TGTGCCAGTAGTATAGGCGGGAGAAGGGACGAGCAGTACTTC,CASSIGGRRDEQYF,TRBD2,TRBV19,TRBJ2-7,few
TGCGCCAGCAGCCAAGCGGCAGGATACACAGATACGCAGTATTTT,CASSQAAGYTDTQYF,.,TRBV4-3,TRBJ2-3,.
TGTGCCAGCAGTTTATCGATAGCGAGCTCCTATAATTCACCCCTCCACTTT,CASSLSIASSYNSPLHF,.,TRBV27,TRBJ1-6,.
TGTGCCAGCAAAAGAAGGGGACTAGAAAGCGCCGTTATGTATTTT,CASKRRGLESAVMYF,TRBD2,TRBV28,TRBJ2-3,few
TGTGCCAGTAGTACGTCTGCGGGGCTCTACGAGCAGTACTTC,CASSTSAGLYEQYF,.,TRBV19,TRBJ2-7,.
TGTGCCAGTAGTGCCTCTAGCGGGGGGGCCTACGAGCAGTACTTC,CASSASSGGAYEQYF,TRBD2,TRBV19,TRBJ2-7,few
TGTGCCAGCTCAACCGACAGGAGATGGACTGAAGCTTTCTTT,CASSTDRRWTEAFF,.,TRBV18,TRBJ1-1,.
TGTGCCAGCAGCTTGGCAGGGGGTAACTATGGCTACACCTTC,CASSLAGGNYGYTF,TRBD1,TRBV7-9,TRBJ1-2,.
TGTGCCATTTATGGGGGGGAGACCTACGAGCAGTACTTC,CAIYGGETYEQYF,TRBD2,TRBV2,TRBJ2-7,.
TGTGCCAGCAGTGTACTAGCGGGAACAGATACGCAGTATTTT,CASSVLAGTDTQYF,TRBD2,TRBV25-1,TRBJ2-3,.
TGTGCCAGTCTCGACCGGGACAGGGGACGCGTGGAGTACTTC,CASLDRDRGRVEYF,TRBD1,TRBV28,TRBJ2-7,.
TGTGCCAGCAGCCAAGGTCCTACCCGGGACAGTCCGTTCTTC,CASSQGPTRDSPFF,TRBD1,TRBV11-3,TRBJ2-1,.
TGTGCCAGCAGTCGACAGGGTAATGAAAAACTGTTTTTT,CASSRQGNEKLFF,TRBD1,TRBV25-1,TRBJ1-4,.
TGTGCCAGCAGCCTACAGGGTAGCACTGAAGCTTTCTTT,CASSLQGSTEAFF,.,TRBV7-2,TRBJ1-1,.
TGTGCCAGCTCACCACCGGAGGACAGGGGTTATGAGCCCCAGCATTTT,CASSPPEDRGYEPQHF,TRBD1,TRBV18,TRBJ1-5,.
TGCGCCAGCAGCCGGGACAGGGAAAGAGGCACGAACACTGAAGCTTTCTTT,CASSRDRERGTNTEAFF,TRBD1,TRBV4-1,TRBJ1-1,few
TGTGCCTGGAGTCAAGGACAGGGGACTTACAATGAGCAGTTCTTC,CAWSQGQGTYNEQFF,TRBD1,TRBV30,TRBJ2-1,.
TGTGCCAGCAGTGTTCGAGGCGGGGGGGTATCGGCAGATACGCAGTATTTT,CASSVRGGGVSADTQYF,TRBD2,TRBV2,TRBJ2-3,.
TGTGCCAGCAGTTTAGTGTGGGGGGGTTCGGGAAACACCATATATTTT,CASSLVWGGSGNTIYF,.,TRBV28,TRBJ1-3,.
TGTGCCATCAGGGGACAGGGCACAGCCAAAAACATTCAGTACTTC,CAIRGQGTAKNIQYF,TRBD1,TRBV10-3,TRBJ2-4,.
TGTGCCAGCAGCGAGGGACAAGATAATTCACCCCTCCACTTT,CASSEGQDNSPLHF,.,TRBV9,TRBJ1-6,few
TGTGCCAGCAGTGAAGACAGGGCCGGGAACACTGAAGCTTTCTTT,CASSEDRAGNTEAFF,.,TRBV6-1,TRBJ1-1,.
TGTGCCAGCAGCCACCCTGCGGGTAACACTGAAGCTTTCTTT,CASSHPAGNTEAFF,.,TRBV14,TRBJ1-1,.
TGTGTCAGCAGGCCCGCCGACGGGGACAGGGGTTCACCCCTCCACTTT,CVSRPADGDRGSPLHF,TRBD1,TRBV11-2,TRBJ1-6,.
TGTGCCAGTAGTATATTTATTAGGGGGAATGAGCAGTTCTTC,CASSIFIRGNEQFF,.,TRBV19,TRBJ2-1,.
TGCGCCAGCAGCTCGGACCCCGGGACTCCCTACCCGTTCTTC,CASSSDPGTPYPFF,.,TRBV5-1,TRBJ2-1,.
TGTGCCAGCAGCCGGGTTATAGGGGGCGTTTCTGAAGCTTTCTTT,CASSRVIGGVSEAFF,TRBD1,TRBV7-2,TRBJ1-1,.
TGTGCCAGCAGCTTGGCGGTTGAAGCTTTCTTT,CASSLAVEAFF,.,TRBV5-5,TRBJ1-1,.
TGCGCCAGCAGCCAAACGACAGGGGAAAATGAAAAACTGTTTTTT,CASSQTTGENEKLFF,TRBD1,TRBV5-1,TRBJ1-4,.
TGTGCCAGTAGCAGGACTAGCGGCGACGAGCAGTACTTC,CASSRTSGDEQYF,TRBD2,TRBV19,TRBJ2-7,.
TGTGCCAGTAGTATAACGGCACAGGGGAACACTGAAGCTTTCTTT,CASSITAQGNTEAFF,.,TRBV19,TRBJ1-1,.
TGTGCCTGGAGCGAAGGACAGGGAGAAGCTTTCTTT,CAWSEGQGEAFF,TRBD1,TRBV30,TRBJ1-1,.
TGTGCCAGCAGCGGCCCAAGTTTAGCGGGGAAGCAGTTCTTC,CASSGPSLAGKQFF,TRBD2,TRBV9,TRBJ2-1,.
TGTGCCAGCAGCTTAGGCGGGCCGGAGGTTGAAGCTTTCTTT,CASSLGGPEVEAFF,.,TRBV7-9,TRBJ1-1,.
TGTGCCTGGGACAAAACAGGGGCCGGACAGCCCCAGCATTTT,CAWDKTGAGQPQHF,TRBD1,TRBV30,TRBJ1-5,once
TGTGCCAGCAGTAGGGACAACTCCTACGAGCAGTACTTC,CASSRDNSYEQYF,.,TRBV6-5,TRBJ2-7,.
TGCGCCAGCGGAGCGGCCAGATCAACTAATGAAAAACTGTTTTTT,CASGAARSTNEKLFF,.,TRBV4-1,TRBJ1-4,.
TGCGCCAGCAGTCAAAGCGCCGGGACAGGGGGCACTGAAGCTTTCTTT,CASSQSAGTGGTEAFF,TRBD1,TRBV4-3,TRBJ1-1,.
TGTGCCAGCAGCCCGATTATCGATGGCGGAACCTTC,CASSPIIDGGTF,.,TRBV7-9,TRBJ1-2,.
TGCGCCAGCAGTCTTGGGGGGGATAGTGACAATCAGCCCCAGCATTTT,CASSLGGDSDNQPQHF,.,TRBV4-1,TRBJ1-5,few
TGTGCCAGCAGTTACGTGGGGGCCAATCAGCCCCAGCATTTT,CASSYVGANQPQHF,.,TRBV6-5,TRBJ1-5,.
TGTGCCAGCAGCCGAACCGGGACTAGCGGGAACGAGCAGTACTTC,CASSRTGTSGNEQYF,TRBD2,TRBV6-5,TRBJ2-7,.
TGTGCCAGCAGTCGACAGGGGGGGGGTGAAAAACTGTTTTTT,CASSRQGGGEKLFF,TRBD1,TRBV25-1,TRBJ1-4,once
TGTGCCAGCAGTTCCCCAGGGGCGGGCTCCTACGAGCAGTACTTC,CASSSPGAGSYEQYF,.,TRBV28,TRBJ2-7,.
TGTGCCAGTAGTACCGTAGACAGGGCAAAGGAAAAACTGTTTTTT,CASSTVDRAKEKLFF,TRBD1,TRBV19,TRBJ1-4,.
TGTGCCAGCAGCCCCGGGACTAGCGGGAATAACGAGCAGTACTTC,CASSPGTSGNNEQYF,TRBD2,TRBV7-9,TRBJ2-7,.
TGTGCCAACAGTGCCTACGGGAATCAGCCCCAGCATTTT,CANSAYGNQPQHF,.,TRBV28,TRBJ1-5,.
TGTGCTAGCAGCTTACGCTCTAGTACGTCGGGGGAGCTGTTTTTT,CASSLRSSTSGELFF,.,TRBV7-7,TRBJ2-2,.
TGCAGCGTTGAAGGGAGCGGGAGTCTCTATGAGCAGTTCTTC,CSVEGSGSLYEQFF,TRBD2,TRBV29-1,TRBJ2-1,.
TGTGCCAGCAGTAGGGACTTTTTAGCCAAAAACATTCAGTACTTC,CASSRDFLAKNIQYF,.,TRBV7-2,TRBJ2-4,.
TGTGCCAGCAGCTGGACACTAGCGGGGAACACCGGGGAGCTGTTTTTT,CASSWTLAGNTGELFF,TRBD2,TRBV7-8,TRBJ2-2,few